A few counts support the clone carrying this T cell receptor (beta chain). Some clones are missing from TCRdb's copy, which holds only in-frame ones; the method was immunoSEQ multiplex PCR. The sample comprises 70,000 to 90,000 clones, approximately 94% of which are singletons, and around 4.7% rests with the top ten. This record comes from a study of control samples from healthy donors and cancer patients. Sequenced material: blood. The clonotype was recovered from a woman between 18 and 29 years old in good health.

CDR3 sequence: CASSYREQEYGYTF. DNA for the CDR3: TGTGCCAGCAGTTATCGGGAACAGGAGTATGGCTACACCTTC. The chain carries TRBV6-2 or TRBV6-3 and TRBJ1-2; the D gene is possibly TRBD1 (5 bases). Looked up from germline, CDR1 is MNHEY and CDR2 is SVGEGT. The CDR3 extends over 14 amino acids. Trimming removed 3 bases at V and 5 bases at J, with 13 bases between.